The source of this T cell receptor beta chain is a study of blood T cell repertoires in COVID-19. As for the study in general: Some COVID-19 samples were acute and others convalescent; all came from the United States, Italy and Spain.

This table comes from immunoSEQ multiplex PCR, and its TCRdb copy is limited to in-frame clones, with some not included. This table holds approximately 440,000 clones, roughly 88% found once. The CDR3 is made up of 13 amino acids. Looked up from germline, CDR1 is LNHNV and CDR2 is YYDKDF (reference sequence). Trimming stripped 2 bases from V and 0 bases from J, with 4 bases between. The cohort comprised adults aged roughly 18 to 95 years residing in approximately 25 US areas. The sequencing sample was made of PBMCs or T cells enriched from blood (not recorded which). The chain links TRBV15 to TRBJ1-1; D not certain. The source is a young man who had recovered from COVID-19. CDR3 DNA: TGTGCCACCAGCAGATCAGTGAACACTGAAGCTTTCTTT. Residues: CATSRSVNTEAFF.